The 24 T cell receptor beta chains listed next were all sequenced from one sample in a study of blood T cells in healthy people across ages. Together with a sample-barcoded 5' primer, a J-beta primer mix was included in a second PCR lasting 7 to 11 cycles. Each CDR3 protein gets one entry after TCRdb re-called the 5' RACE reads with MiXCR. The sample holds about 780,000 distinct CDR3 sequences; about 47% are singletons and the top ten take 15% to 20%. Sequencing was done on a sample of blood. These receptors were collected from an elderly man in good health.

This chain connects TRBV19 to TRBJ2-7, with D possibly matching TRBD1 (5 bases). V was shortened by 5 bases and J by 7 bases, with 18 bases between the two germline ends. The CDR3 is made up of 14 amino acids. Per the germline V gene, CDR1 is LNHDA and CDR2 is SQIVND (reference sequence). The CDR3 DNA follows: TGTGCCAGTAGTCTTCTAGTAGGGGCAGAAGAGCAGTACTTC. Translated: CASSLLVGAEEQYF.

This rearrangement joins TRBV3-1 to TRBJ2-5, with D perhaps matching TRBD2 (5 bases). Judging by the DNA end, TRBJ2-7 fits better; the J call may be wrong. The germline CDR1 and CDR2 sequences are LGHDT and YNNKEL (reference sequence). The CDR3 has 15 amino acids. CDR3 sequence reads: CASSQLAAVIYEQYF. As DNA, the CDR3 is TGTGCCAGCAGCCAGCTTGCAGCGGTTATCTACGAGCAGTACTTC.

This chain connects TRBV7-2 to TRBJ2-1, with TRBD2 identical over 10 bases. The trim removed 0 bases at V and 2 bases at J, leaving 1 base unmatched. This CDR3 is built from 16 residues. Germline CDR1 is SGHTA and CDR2 is FQGNSA. Here the CDR3 reads CASSLASGRPYNEQFF. The CDR3 DNA reads as TGTGCCAGCAGCTTAGCTAGCGGGAGGCCCTACAATGAGCAGTTCTTC.

The V call is TRBV5-1, the J call TRBJ2-7; TRBD2 matches 11 bases. The V and J ends lost 2 bases and 7 bases, in that order; junction bases with no gene match: 14. The CDR3 covers 17 residues. From germline, CDR1 is SGHRS and CDR2 YFSETQ. The CDR3 loop is CASSFNSELAGVNEQYF. In nucleotides, the CDR3 is TGCGCCAGCAGCTTTAATTCCGAACTAGCGGGAGTTAATGAGCAGTACTTC.

Concerning this clonotype: One end of the junction is discordant with germline, which a read error may explain. In DNA, the CDR3 is TGTGCCAGTAGTTACCCAGGGGACACCCTAGCCTACGAGCAGTACTTC. Protein: CASSYPGDTLAYEQYF. This chain links TRBV6-2 or TRBV6-3 with TRBJ2-7, with D maybe TRBD1 (6 bases). Germline-derived CDR1 and CDR2 are MNHEY and SVGEGT. The CDR3 runs 16 residues.

V gene TRBV20-1 combines with J gene TRBJ2-1; 9 positions agree with TRBD2. The CDR3 length is 16 residues. In germline, CDR1 is DFQATT, CDR2 SNEGSKA (reference sequence). The junction had 18 bases not matched to a gene; V was cut back by 6 bases and J by 9 bases. The CDR3, as DNA: TGCAGTGCCCCCTCCGCGGAGCGGGGGGCGGCAGGTGAGCAGTTCTTC. Its protein product is CSAPSAERGAAGEQFF.

The rearrangement links TRBV7-2 to TRBJ2-1, with 12 nucleotides matching TRBD2. With 5 bases clipped from V and 7 bases from J, the junction kept 9 bases outside the gene matches. The CDR3 contains 16 residues. Per the germline V gene, CDR1 is SGHTA and CDR2 is FQGNSA. The CDR3 region is CASSPGRLAGGNEQFF. CDR3 bases: TGTGCCAGCAGCCCCGGTCGTCTAGCGGGAGGGAATGAGCAGTTCTTC.

The genes are TRBV14 and TRBJ2-1; possibly TRBD2 for D (5 bases). This CDR3 spans 15 amino acids. Germline-derived CDR1 and CDR2 are SGHDN and FVKESK. Trimming pared 2 bases from V and 5 bases from J, leaving 13 bases between. The CDR3 protein is CASSQWSSRDNEQFF. The CDR3 region has the DNA TGTGCCAGCAGCCAATGGTCTAGCCGCGACAATGAGCAGTTCTTC.

The count of this clonotype is one. The chain carries TRBV2 and TRBJ2-5, with TRBD1 matching 9 bases. CDR3 length: 14 residues. J gave up 4 bases and V 9 bases, and 9 bases lay outside the gene matches. Germline-derived CDR1 and CDR2 are SNHLY and FYNNEI. CDR3 in DNA: TGTGCCAGTAGGGGACAGGGTCAATTAGAGACCCAGTACTTC. Amino acids: CASRGQGQLETQYF.

The rearrangement joins TRBV29-1 to TRBJ2-5, with TRBD2 matching over 11 bases. Germline trimming cut 7 bases from V and 5 bases from J; bases unmatched to any gene: 9. The CDR3 loop spans 14 amino acids. Germline lookup yields CDR1 SQVTM and CDR2 ANQGSEA. The CDR3 protein is CSAELAGELETQYF. The CDR3 bases are TGCAGCGCAGAACTAGCGGGAGAGTTGGAGACCCAGTACTTC.

This clonotype was counted a few times. The chain employs TRBV7-3 and TRBJ2-1; weak D call: TRBD1 (6 bases). Trimming stripped 4 bases from V and 6 bases from J, with 16 bases between. CDR3 length: 15 residues. Germline lookup yields CDR1 SGHTA and CDR2 FQGTGA. Here the CDR3 DNA reads TGTGCCAGCAGCTCCCCCGGCAGGGGCGGCAATGAGCAGTTCTTC. Translated: CASSSPGRGGNEQFF.

The chain carries TRBV6-1 and TRBJ1-1; TRBD1 matches 7 bases. Germline V lookup: CDR1 MNHNS, CDR2 SASEGT. V trimming: 2 bases; J trimming: 1 base; junction bases outside the gene matches: 7. There are 16 residues in the CDR3. The CDR3 spells CASSEHPGQENTEAFF. The CDR3 DNA reads as TGTGCCAGCAGTGAACACCCCGGACAGGAGAACACTGAAGCTTTCTTT.

As concerns this clonotype: A much larger clone lies one base from this, so it may be a read error. The chain has TRBV20-1 and TRBJ2-4, with 12 nucleotides matching TRBD1. The J call may be incorrect, as the DNA end agrees better with TRBJ2-7. Germline V CDR1 and CDR2: DFQATT, SNEGSKA (reference sequence). The CDR3 consists of 14 residues. The DNA of the CDR3 is TGCAGTGCTAGAGAGGGACAGGGGGCCAACGAGCAGTACTTC. Amino acid sequence: CSAREGQGANEQYF.

The gene calls are TRBV9 and TRBJ2-7; 8 positions agree with TRBD2. Trimming took 0 bases from V and 7 from J; bases not matched to a gene: 12. Germline V lookup: CDR1 SGDLS, CDR2 YYNGEE. The CDR3 is made up of 16 amino acids. CDR3 DNA: TGTGCCAGCAGCGTAGCTAGCGGGTTAGGGGTCGGTGAGCAGTACTTC. Its translation: CASSVASGLGVGEQYF.

This clonotype has a handful of counts. V usage is TRBV18 and J usage is TRBJ2-1; D remains ambiguous. V lost 4 bases to trimming and J lost 8 bases, with 9 bases between them. The CDR3 covers 12 residues. The V gene's germline CDR1 is KGHSH and CDR2 LQKENI. The CDR3 bases are TGTGCCAGCTCACTGTACGGCGATGAGCAGTTCTTC. Protein: CASSLYGDEQFF. Drawing the rest from reference TRBV18 and TRBJ2-1, the complete variable domain is NAGVMQNPRHLVRRRGQEARLRCSPMKGHSHVYWYRQLPEEGLKFMVYLQKENIIDESGMPKERFSAEFPKEGPSILRIQQVVRGDSAAYFCASSLYGDEQFFGPGTRLTVL.

This sequence joins TRBV5-1 and TRBJ1-1; TRBD1 agrees at 10 bases. Germline CDR1 reads SGHRS; CDR2 reads YFSETQ. Unmatched junction bases numbered 7, after V lost 3 bases and J lost 5 bases. This CDR3 comprises 15 residues. The CDR3 loop reads CASSWETGGFTEAFF. The CDR3 DNA reads as TGCGCCAGCAGCTGGGAGACAGGGGGCTTTACTGAAGCTTTCTTT.

This clonotype appeared many times. This chain uses TRBV29-1 with TRBJ2-1, with D tentatively TRBD1 (7 bases). Germline V gene data show CDR1 as SQVTM and CDR2 as ANQGSEA. This CDR3 region has 14 residues. V was cut by 2 bases and J by 6 bases, with 14 bases left in between. The CDR3 here is CSVEKAGGGNEQFF. The CDR3 DNA is TGCAGCGTTGAAAAGGCAGGGGGAGGCAATGAGCAGTTCTTC.

This clonotype was seen a few times. The chain is built from TRBV6-6 and TRBJ2-1; either TRBD1 or TRBD2 may fit D (5 bases each). The CDR3 is made up of 15 amino acids. Germline values: CDR1 MNHNY, CDR2 SVGAGI (reference sequence). Trimming stripped 5 bases from V and 8 bases from J, with 19 bases between. The CDR3 region is CASSPKAPLGDEQFF. CDR3 sequence (DNA): TGTGCCAGCAGTCCGAAAGCCCCCCTGGGGGATGAGCAGTTCTTC.

The chain is built from TRBV11-3 and TRBJ2-7, with a tentative D call TRBD2 (7 bases). The DNA end favors TRBJ2-5, so the J call may be wrong. In germline, CDR1 is SGHNT, CDR2 YENEEA. The CDR3 sequence is 14 residues long. The CDR3 protein is CASSLNRGAETQYF. DNA of the CDR3: TGTGCCAGCAGCTTAAATCGGGGGGCGGAGACCCAGTACTTC.

CDR3 in amino acids: CASSVDPRRTYEQYF. The CDR3, as DNA: TGTGCCAGCAGCGTAGACCCACGGCGAACCTACGAGCAGTACTTC. J is TRBJ2-7 and V is TRBV9; D is undetermined. The CDR3 has 15 residues. V lost 0 bases, J lost 2 bases, and 12 bases lay in between. Germline assignment: CDR1 SGDLS and CDR2 YYNGEE.

This clonotype was detected only a few times. The rearrangement uses TRBV10-3 and TRBJ1-1; D is unclear. The CDR3 runs 13 residues. Germline CDR1 reads ENHRY; CDR2 reads SYGVKD. Between the trimmed V and J ends, which lost 6 bases and 4 bases, there was a span of 12 bases. CDR3 bases: TGTGCCATCAGGGACGCGGAGGGCACTGAAGCTTTCTTT. The encoded protein is CAIRDAEGTEAFF.

The chain is built from TRBV20-1 and TRBJ1-4, with TRBD1 matching 9 bases. With V trimmed by 6 bases and J by 2 bases, 4 bases remained unmatched. The CDR3 has 14 residues. Germline loops: CDR1 DFQATT, CDR2 SNEGSKA (reference sequence). CDR3 loop: CSAVQGATNEKLFF. For the CDR3, the DNA is TGCAGTGCAGTACAGGGGGCGACTAATGAAAAACTGTTTTTT.

This clonotype was seen only a few times. This chain uses TRBV18 with TRBJ1-6; 7 positions agree with TRBD1. CDR3 length equals 15 residues. Germline-derived CDR1 and CDR2 are KGHSH and LQKENI. V was clipped by 3 bases and J by 8 bases; unmatched bases: 7. DNA for the CDR3: TGTGCCAGCTCACCGAAGACAGGGTTGGATTCACCCCTCCACTTT. This translates into CASSPKTGLDSPLHF.

The table lists this clonotype with a few counts. V usage is TRBV29-1 and J usage is TRBJ2-7; D is unresolved. This CDR3 contains 9 residues. Trimming removed 8 bases at V and 10 bases at J, with 12 bases between. The germline V gene has CDR1 SQVTM and CDR2 ANQGSEA. The CDR3 DNA sequence: TGCAGCCCCTCCCTCCCCCAGTACTTC. It codes for CSPSLPQYF.